The T cell receptor beta chain under discussion was sequenced for a study of blood T cell repertoires in COVID-19. Study-wide context: Material from acute and convalescent COVID-19 was sourced from the United States, Italy and Spain. Nucleic acid was either cDNA or gDNA, and it came from T cells, B-cell-depleted T cells, or PBMCs.

Germline lookup yields CDR1 SGHAT and CDR2 FQNNGV. The CDR3 has 15 amino acids. The V and J ends lost 0 bases and 0 bases respectively, with 3 bases between them. Per the study methods: For nucleated cells, counts were estimated from reference gene primer amplification. Data came from immunoSEQ multiplex PCR; TCRdb stores just in-frame clones and leaves some out. V, J and clone size derive from that table, while D and trimming were established from the DNA sequence. The sample consists of some 130,000 clones, over 75% of them appearing once. This chain uses TRBV11-2 with TRBJ1-6; no definite D call. Specimen: peripheral blood. This clonotype originated in a human donor in a cohort sampled during active COVID-19. CDR3 nucleotides: TGTGCCAGCAGCTTAGACAGCTCCTATAATTCACCCCTCCACTTT. This codes for CASSLDSSYNSPLHF. Supplemented by reference TRBV11-2 and TRBJ1-6, the full variable domain reads EAGVAQSPRYKIIEKRQSVAFWCNPISGHATLYWYQQILGQGPKLLIQFQNNGVVDDSQLPKDRFSAERLKGVDSTLKIQPAKLEDSAVYLCASSLDSSYNSPLHFGNGTRLTVT.